This is a list of T cell receptor beta chains from one sample in a study of tumor T cells in aggressive B-cell lymphoma. The repertoire was sequenced with immunoSEQ multiplex PCR; TCRdb's copy has only in-frame clones and lacks some. The sample yields about 9,000 clones, about 85% seen once. Input material: tumor tissue. Every receptor here comes from an adult with diffuse large B cell lymphoma. Both conserved end residues are part of each CDR3. D genes are given only for firm matches. The size field is filled for only some rows; it gives once, few, many or a size class.

d_gene: -; v_gene: TRBV4-1; abundance: -; j_gene: TRBJ1-4; CDR3aa: CASSQDDRSPNEKLFF; CDR3nt: TGCGCCAGCAGCCAAGACGACCGGAGCCCTAATGAAAAACTGTTTTTT
d_gene: -; v_gene: TRBV6-6; abundance: -; j_gene: TRBJ1-2; CDR3aa: CASSYQGGYTF; CDR3nt: TGTGCCAGCAGTTACCAGGGGGGCTACACCTTC
d_gene: -; v_gene: TRBV7-6; abundance: few; j_gene: TRBJ2-5; CDR3aa: CASSFRDVGQETQYF; CDR3nt: TGTGCCAGCAGTTTCAGGGATGTGGGGCAAGAGACCCAGTACTTC
d_gene: -; v_gene: TRBV2; abundance: -; j_gene: TRBJ2-3; CDR3aa: CASSAGQGAQYF; CDR3nt: TGTGCCAGCAGTGCAGGGCAGGGTGCGCAGTATTTT
d_gene: TRBD1; v_gene: TRBV19; abundance: once; j_gene: TRBJ1-1; CDR3aa: CATQGGFYTEAFF; CDR3nt: TGTGCCACCCAGGGGGGCTTTTACACTGAAGCTTTCTTT
d_gene: -; v_gene: TRBV27; abundance: -; j_gene: TRBJ2-1; CDR3aa: CASSSTGTGVFEQFF; CDR3nt: TGTGCCAGCAGTTCAACCGGGACGGGGGTATTTGAGCAGTTCTTC
d_gene: TRBD1; v_gene: TRBV5-4; abundance: -; j_gene: TRBJ1-1; CDR3aa: CASSLVGTGQAFF; CDR3nt: TGTGCCAGCAGCTTGGTAGGGACAGGGCAAGCTTTCTTT
d_gene: -; v_gene: TRBV7-2; abundance: -; j_gene: TRBJ1-3; CDR3aa: CASSLDGLRGGGNTIYF; CDR3nt: TGTGCCAGCAGCTTGGACGGGCTCAGGGGTGGCGGAAACACCATATATTTT
d_gene: TRBD1; v_gene: TRBV6-1; abundance: few; j_gene: TRBJ1-3; CDR3aa: CASSEDRGPGNTIYF; CDR3nt: TGTGCCAGCAGTGAGGACAGGGGGCCGGGAAACACCATATATTTT
d_gene: TRBD1; v_gene: TRBV7-2; abundance: -; j_gene: TRBJ1-6; CDR3aa: CASSLGDRGISPLHF; CDR3nt: TGTGCCAGCAGCTTGGGTGACAGGGGGATTTCACCCCTCCACTTT
d_gene: TRBD1; v_gene: TRBV19; abundance: -; j_gene: TRBJ1-1; CDR3aa: CASSIEPGQGTTEAFF; CDR3nt: TGTGCCAGTAGTATAGAACCGGGACAGGGAACGACTGAAGCTTTCTTT
d_gene: -; v_gene: TRBV5-1; abundance: -; j_gene: TRBJ2-7; CDR3aa: CASSPQDGAYEQYF; CDR3nt: TGCGCCAGCAGCCCACAGGACGGCGCCTACGAGCAGTACTTC
d_gene: TRBD1; v_gene: TRBV29-1; abundance: -; j_gene: TRBJ2-1; CDR3aa: CSVDRDRNNEQFF; CDR3nt: TGCAGCGTTGACCGGGACAGGAACAATGAGCAGTTCTTC
d_gene: -; v_gene: TRBV14; abundance: -; j_gene: TRBJ1-4; CDR3aa: CASSQVGADNEKLFF; CDR3nt: TGTGCCAGCAGCCAAGTAGGAGCAGATAATGAAAAACTGTTTTTT
d_gene: -; v_gene: TRBV7-8; abundance: -; j_gene: TRBJ1-1; CDR3aa: CASSLDPGRDTEAFF; CDR3nt: TGTGCCAGCAGCTTAGATCCGGGGAGGGACACTGAAGCTTTCTTT
d_gene: -; v_gene: TRBV28; abundance: -; j_gene: TRBJ2-1; CDR3aa: CASSLWGGNEQFF; CDR3nt: TGTGCCAGCAGTTTATGGGGGGGCAATGAGCAGTTCTTC
d_gene: TRBD1; v_gene: TRBV2; abundance: -; j_gene: TRBJ1-1; CDR3aa: CASRNGAGGSNTEAFF; CDR3nt: TGTGCCAGCAGAAACGGGGCAGGGGGTTCGAACACTGAAGCTTTCTTT
d_gene: TRBD1; v_gene: TRBV9; abundance: -; j_gene: TRBJ2-7; CDR3aa: CASSPRTGSYEQYF; CDR3nt: TGTGCCAGCAGCCCCCGGACAGGGTCCTACGAGCAGTACTTC
d_gene: TRBD1; v_gene: TRBV19; abundance: -; j_gene: TRBJ1-5; CDR3aa: CASSTQGGGDSNQPQHF; CDR3nt: TGTGCCAGTAGTACCCAGGGGGGTGGGGATAGCAATCAGCCCCAGCATTTT
d_gene: -; v_gene: TRBV7-9; abundance: once; j_gene: TRBJ1-1; CDR3aa: CASSLDWANTEAFF; CDR3nt: TGTGCCAGCAGCTTAGATTGGGCCAACACTGAAGCTTTCTTT
d_gene: TRBD1; v_gene: TRBV27; abundance: -; j_gene: TRBJ2-7; CDR3aa: CASGDPGQGEEQYF; CDR3nt: TGTGCCAGCGGTGACCCGGGACAGGGTGAAGAGCAGTACTTC
d_gene: TRBD1; v_gene: TRBV7-9; abundance: -; j_gene: TRBJ2-5; CDR3aa: CASSGRDRFSETQYF; CDR3nt: TGTGCCAGCAGCGGCCGGGACAGGTTTAGCGAGACCCAGTACTTC
d_gene: -; v_gene: TRBV6-6; abundance: -; j_gene: TRBJ2-7; CDR3aa: CASSPTLREQYF; CDR3nt: TGTGCCAGCAGTCCTACCTTGCGAGAGCAGTACTTC
d_gene: TRBD1; v_gene: TRBV4-3; abundance: -; j_gene: TRBJ2-2; CDR3aa: CASSQVTGKDTGELFF; CDR3nt: TGCGCCAGCAGCCAGGTGACAGGGAAAGACACCGGGGAGCTGTTTTTT
d_gene: -; v_gene: TRBV4-1; abundance: -; j_gene: TRBJ1-2; CDR3aa: CASSPAPGGWDGYTF; CDR3nt: TGCGCCAGCAGCCCGGCTCCCGGGGGTTGGGATGGCTACACCTTC
d_gene: TRBD2; v_gene: TRBV4-2; abundance: -; j_gene: TRBJ2-5; CDR3aa: CASSQGLAGGFQETQYF; CDR3nt: TGTGCCAGCAGCCAGGGACTAGCGGGGGGATTTCAAGAGACCCAGTACTTC
d_gene: -; v_gene: TRBV19; abundance: -; j_gene: TRBJ1-1; CDR3aa: CASSRGDRSVLF; CDR3nt: TGTGCCAGTAGTAGGGGGGACCGGAGCGTTCTCTTT
d_gene: -; v_gene: TRBV28; abundance: -; j_gene: TRBJ1-2; CDR3aa: CASSLGWGLRYGYTF; CDR3nt: TGTGCCAGCAGTCTAGGGTGGGGACTGCGCTATGGCTACACCTTC
d_gene: TRBD2; v_gene: TRBV2; abundance: once; j_gene: TRBJ2-3; CDR3aa: CASSPIGGGADTQYF; CDR3nt: TGTGCCAGCAGCCCCATTGGCGGGGGGGCAGATACGCAGTATTTT
d_gene: TRBD1; v_gene: TRBV7-8; abundance: -; j_gene: TRBJ1-6; CDR3aa: CASSSNRGRNSPLHF; CDR3nt: TGTGCCAGCAGCAGCAACAGGGGCAGGAATTCACCCCTCCACTTT
d_gene: -; v_gene: TRBV6-5; abundance: once; j_gene: TRBJ1-2; CDR3aa: CASSLDKNPNYGYTF; CDR3nt: TGTGCCAGCAGTTTGGACAAGAACCCTAACTATGGCTACACCTTC
d_gene: -; v_gene: TRBV4-1; abundance: -; j_gene: TRBJ2-7; CDR3aa: CASSPLPEGEQYF; CDR3nt: TGCGCCAGCAGCCCTTTGCCCGAGGGCGAGCAGTACTTC
d_gene: TRBD2; v_gene: TRBV6-1; abundance: -; j_gene: TRBJ2-1; CDR3aa: CASSELRLAGENNEQFF; CDR3nt: TGTGCCAGCAGTGAATTAAGGCTAGCGGGGGAGAACAATGAGCAGTTCTTC
d_gene: TRBD1; v_gene: TRBV6-5; abundance: -; j_gene: TRBJ2-1; CDR3aa: CASRGQVYNEQFF; CDR3nt: TGTGCCAGCAGAGGACAGGTTTACAATGAGCAGTTCTTC
d_gene: -; v_gene: TRBV4-1; abundance: few; j_gene: TRBJ1-1; CDR3aa: CASSPPYRGPEAFF; CDR3nt: TGCGCCAGCAGCCCGCCCTACCGGGGTCCTGAAGCTTTCTTT
d_gene: TRBD1; v_gene: TRBV7-9; abundance: -; j_gene: TRBJ1-5; CDR3aa: CASSLTGTGNQPQHF; CDR3nt: TGTGCCAGCAGCTTGACAGGGACGGGCAATCAGCCCCAGCATTTT
d_gene: TRBD2; v_gene: TRBV30; abundance: -; j_gene: TRBJ2-3; CDR3aa: CAWSGGGGRNTQYF; CDR3nt: TGTGCCTGGAGTGGCGGGGGTGGGAGAAATACGCAGTATTTT
d_gene: -; v_gene: TRBV7-9; abundance: -; j_gene: TRBJ1-2; CDR3aa: CASSYMRNYGYTF; CDR3nt: TGTGCCAGCAGCTACATGAGGAACTATGGCTACACCTTC
d_gene: -; v_gene: TRBV9; abundance: -; j_gene: TRBJ2-2; CDR3aa: CASSVEEAGVNTGELFF; CDR3nt: TGTGCCAGCAGCGTAGAGGAAGCGGGTGTCAACACCGGGGAGCTGTTTTTT
d_gene: -; v_gene: TRBV6-5; abundance: -; j_gene: TRBJ1-4; CDR3aa: CASSSVTTNEKLFF; CDR3nt: TGTGCCAGCAGTTCGGTTACAACTAATGAAAAACTGTTTTTT
d_gene: -; v_gene: TRBV21-1; abundance: -; j_gene: TRBJ2-3; CDR3aa: CAEPVGGGPGDTQYF; CDR3nt: TGTGCCGAGCCGGTTGGGGGGGGGCCAGGGGATACGCAGTATTTT
d_gene: TRBD1; v_gene: TRBV12-5; abundance: -; j_gene: TRBJ1-6; CDR3aa: CASGFRQGNSPLHF; CDR3nt: TGTGCTAGTGGTTTCAGACAGGGTAATTCACCCCTCCACTTT
d_gene: -; v_gene: TRBV21-1; abundance: -; j_gene: TRBJ1-5; CDR3aa: CASRIDSNQPQHF; CDR3nt: TGTGCCAGCAGGATAGATAGCAATCAGCCCCAGCATTTT
d_gene: -; v_gene: TRBV5-6; abundance: -; j_gene: TRBJ1-1; CDR3aa: CASSLSWGAEAFF; CDR3nt: TGTGCCAGCAGCTTGAGTTGGGGGGCTGAAGCTTTCTTT
d_gene: TRBD1; v_gene: TRBV5-6; abundance: -; j_gene: TRBJ1-1; CDR3aa: CASSLGQGLIFAQAFF; CDR3nt: TGTGCCAGCAGCCTGGGACAGGGTCTGATTTTTGCTCAAGCTTTCTTT
d_gene: -; v_gene: TRBV9; abundance: -; j_gene: TRBJ2-7; CDR3aa: CASSVGRGGGYEQYF; CDR3nt: TGTGCCAGCAGCGTAGGGAGGGGGGGCGGCTACGAGCAGTACTTC
d_gene: TRBD2; v_gene: TRBV14; abundance: -; j_gene: TRBJ2-3; CDR3aa: CASSQVQPGLAFYTQYF; CDR3nt: TGTGCCAGCAGCCAAGTACAACCGGGACTAGCTTTTTATACGCAGTATTTT
d_gene: -; v_gene: TRBV12-2; abundance: -; j_gene: TRBJ2-1; CDR3aa: CASRLRPSGGSSSYNEQFF; CDR3nt: TGTGCAAGTCGCTTACGCCCTAGCGGGGGGTCTAGCTCCTACAATGAGCAGTTCTTC
d_gene: -; v_gene: TRBV6-5; abundance: -; j_gene: TRBJ2-7; CDR3aa: CASSRGQLYEQYF; CDR3nt: TGTGCCAGCAGCCGCGGACAGCTCTACGAGCAGTACTTC
d_gene: -; v_gene: TRBV9; abundance: -; j_gene: TRBJ1-3; CDR3aa: CASSVYWGGYENTIYF; CDR3nt: TGTGCCAGCAGCGTTTATTGGGGAGGGTATGAAAACACCATATATTTT
d_gene: -; v_gene: TRBV30; abundance: few; j_gene: TRBJ2-3; CDR3aa: CAWSIGASADTQYF; CDR3nt: TGTGCCTGGAGCATAGGGGCTTCGGCAGATACGCAGTATTTT
d_gene: -; v_gene: TRBV5-6; abundance: -; j_gene: TRBJ1-3; CDR3aa: CASSLTAGNTIYF; CDR3nt: TGTGCCAGCAGCTTGACAGCTGGAAACACCATATATTTT
d_gene: -; v_gene: TRBV5-6; abundance: few; j_gene: TRBJ1-1; CDR3aa: CASSLDANTEAFF; CDR3nt: TGTGCCAGCAGCCTAGATGCGAACACTGAAGCTTTCTTT
d_gene: -; v_gene: TRBV30; abundance: -; j_gene: TRBJ1-1; CDR3aa: CAWSEGLGTEAFF; CDR3nt: TGTGCCTGGAGTGAGGGGCTCGGCACTGAAGCTTTCTTT